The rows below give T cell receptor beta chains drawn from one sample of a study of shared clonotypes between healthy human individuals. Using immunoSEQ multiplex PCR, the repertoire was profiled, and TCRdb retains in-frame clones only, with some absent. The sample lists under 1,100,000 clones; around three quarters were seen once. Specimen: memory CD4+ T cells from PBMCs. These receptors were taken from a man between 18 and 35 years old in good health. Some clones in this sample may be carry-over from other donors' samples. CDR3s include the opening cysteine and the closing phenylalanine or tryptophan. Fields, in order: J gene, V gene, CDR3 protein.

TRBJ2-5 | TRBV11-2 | CASSENRVERETQYF
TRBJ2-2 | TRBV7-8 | CASSLSRAGRLAGGLGELFF
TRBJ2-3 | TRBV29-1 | CSVGAGPSTDTQYF
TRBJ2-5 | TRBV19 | CASSWSRDRQETQYF
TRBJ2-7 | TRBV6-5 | CASSPSRGFTYEQYF
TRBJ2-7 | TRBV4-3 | CASSQFIDTGTSGSYEQYF
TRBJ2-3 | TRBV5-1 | CASSLGTGSSTDTQYF
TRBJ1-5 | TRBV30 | CACQEGSNQPQHF
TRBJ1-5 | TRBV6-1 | CASSEALRWQPQHF
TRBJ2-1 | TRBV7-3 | CASSLSGLNNEQFF
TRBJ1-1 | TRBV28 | CASTLGNTEAFF
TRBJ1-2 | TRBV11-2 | CASSRNDYGYTF
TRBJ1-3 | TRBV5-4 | CASSLGQGESPLSGNTIYF
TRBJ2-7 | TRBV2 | CASSETEWRVSYEQYF
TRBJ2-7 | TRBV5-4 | CASSYPTGSLDEQYF
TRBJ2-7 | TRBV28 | CASRGGGTVPYEQYF
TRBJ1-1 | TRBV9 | CASSVDQGAYTEAFF
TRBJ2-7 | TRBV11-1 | CASSYYNDYEQYF
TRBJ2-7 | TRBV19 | CASQRRLARAYEQYF
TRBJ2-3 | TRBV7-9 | CASSYRTSTDTQYF
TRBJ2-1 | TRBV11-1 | CASSPVEGASNNEQFF
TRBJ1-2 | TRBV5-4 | CASSLARGDGYTF
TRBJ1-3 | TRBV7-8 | CASSPAVGPSGNTIYF
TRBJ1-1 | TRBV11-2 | CASSWETGGTEAFF
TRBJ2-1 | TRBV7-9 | CASSTWEAGGSHEQFF
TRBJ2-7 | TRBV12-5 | CASAPGGLPLGQYF
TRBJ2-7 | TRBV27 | CASSLAGVPGYEQYF
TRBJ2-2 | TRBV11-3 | CASSALASGELFF
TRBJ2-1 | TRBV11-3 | CASSGGFSYNEQFF
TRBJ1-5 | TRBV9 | CASSPRPNSNQPQHF
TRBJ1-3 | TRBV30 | CAWSWSFGAGNTIYF
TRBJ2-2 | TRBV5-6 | CASSLKAGQGISGELFF
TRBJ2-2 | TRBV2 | CASSEGLASRAGELFF
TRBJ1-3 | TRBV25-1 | CASISAGNTIYF
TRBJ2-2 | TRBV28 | CASGLSRELFF
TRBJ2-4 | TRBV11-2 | CASSLDRQSDIQYF
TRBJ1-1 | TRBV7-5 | CASSSNRDGSEAFF
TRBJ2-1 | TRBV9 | CASSATTSAGYNEQFF
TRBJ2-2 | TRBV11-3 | CASSAQGASTGELFF